This T cell receptor (beta chain) is drawn from a study of T cell responses to AZD1222 COVID-19 vaccine. The study's findings and limits: Variant regions that are unmutated are reportedly the target of nearly half of spike-specific TCRs. Among the donors, most were white British and more were female, and clonal diversity was possibly underestimated. Mapped onto spike, vaccine-associated CD4 TCRs spanned it and were dominant at 160-218 and 743-854. Two doses of AZD1222 preceded a rise in Spike-specific TCR breadth and depth.

Regarding this clone: The antigen is unknown.

TCRdb's copy holds only in-frame clones and misses some; the assay was immunoSEQ multiplex PCR. The table has about 140,000 clones, about 92% seen once; the top ten hold approximately 9%. This CDR3 spans 18 amino acids. Germline CDR1 and CDR2: LNHDA and SQIVND (reference sequence). The trim removed 5 bases at V and 0 bases at J, leaving 10 bases unmatched. Material: peripheral blood, obtained on day 0 of AZD1222 vaccination. This TCR came from an adult in good health. J is TRBJ1-4 and V is TRBV19; 9 nucleotides agree with TRBD1. The CDR3 nucleotides are TGTGCCAGTAGTGTAGCTTTAACAGGGGGCTCAACTAATGAAAAACTGTTTTTT. It specifies CASSVALTGGSTNEKLFF.